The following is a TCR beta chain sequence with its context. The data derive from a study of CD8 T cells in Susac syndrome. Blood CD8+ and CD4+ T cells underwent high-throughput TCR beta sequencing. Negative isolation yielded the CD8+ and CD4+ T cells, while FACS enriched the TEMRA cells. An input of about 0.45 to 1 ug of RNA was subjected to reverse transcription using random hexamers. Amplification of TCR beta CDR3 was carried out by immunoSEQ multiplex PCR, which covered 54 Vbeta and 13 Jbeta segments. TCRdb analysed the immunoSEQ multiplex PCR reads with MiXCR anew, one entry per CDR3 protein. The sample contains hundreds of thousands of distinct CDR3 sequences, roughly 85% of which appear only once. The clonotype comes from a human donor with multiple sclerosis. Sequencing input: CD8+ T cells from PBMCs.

The CDR3 reads CAIAPNSYEQYF. CDR3 nucleotide sequence: TGTGCCATCGCTCCCAACTCCTACGAGCAGTACTTC. V and J are TRBV6-6 and TRBJ2-7, with D uncertain. Trimming shortened V by 10 bases and J by 0 bases, and 10 bases separated the two germline ends. Germline V gene data show CDR1 as MNHNY and CDR2 as SVGAGI (reference sequence). This CDR3 has 12 residues.